These T cell receptor beta chains were read from a single sample in a study of identical twins. TCRdb used MiXCR to reprocess the 5' RACE reads, holding one entry per CDR3 protein. The sample has approximately 230,000 distinct CDR3 sequences, 6.5% seen once; the top ten hold roughly 15%. The sample was also linked to a second study, of T cells expressing NK-cell markers.

Input material: CD8+ T cells sorted from blood. The receptors stem from a woman between 18 and 29 years old in good health. The CDR3 runs from the conserved cysteine through the conserved F or W. The D gene is left open where the match is weak. Some rows mark clone size as missing; the rest say once, few, many or name a class of expanded clone.

clone size	J gene	V gene	D gene	CDR3 protein	CDR3 DNA
few	TRBJ2-5	TRBV5-1	-	CASSLRAGGSLGTQYF	TGCGCCAGCAGCTTGCGGGCAGGGGGGTCGCTGGGGACCCAGTACTTC
-	TRBJ2-7	TRBV10-3	-	CAIPRPGVSYEQYF	TGTGCCATCCCCCGGCCAGGCGTCTCCTACGAGCAGTACTTC
few	TRBJ2-1	TRBV20-1	-	CSARKPDSNKQFF	TGCAGTGCTAGAAAACCAGACTCTAATAAGCAGTTCTTC
many	TRBJ1-4	TRBV12-3/TRBV12-4	-	CASSFRQENEKLFF	TGTGCCAGCAGTTTTAGGCAGGAAAATGAAAAACTGTTTTTT
-	TRBJ2-5	TRBV14	-	CASSQGVRDETQYF	TGTGCCAGCAGCCAAGGAGTTCGTGATGAGACCCAGTACTTC
few	TRBJ2-3	TRBV10-3	TRBD1	CAISGKDRGTDTQYF	TGTGCCATCAGCGGTAAGGACAGGGGAACAGATACGCAGTATTTT
few	TRBJ2-1	TRBV29-1	-	CSVEGGTAISYNEQFF	TGCAGCGTTGAGGGGGGAACCGCTATCTCCTACAATGAGCAGTTCTTC
few	TRBJ2-3	TRBV21-1	-	CASRGTSGSSTDTQYF	TGTGCCAGCAGAGGGACTAGCGGGAGTAGCACAGATACGCAGTATTTT
-	TRBJ1-1	TRBV11-2	TRBD1	CASSRGTGNTEAFF	TGTGCCAGCAGTCGGGGGACAGGAAACACTGAAGCTTTCTTT
few	TRBJ2-2	TRBV7-8	-	CASSPRADTGELFF	TGTGCCAGCAGCCCTCGGGCCGACACCGGGGAGCTGTTTTTT
many	TRBJ2-7	TRBV4-3	-	CASSRTPAPYEQYF	TGCGCCAGCAGCCGAACGCCTGCCCCCTACGAGCAGTACTTC
-	TRBJ1-1	TRBV7-9	-	CASRLETPEAFF	TGTGCCAGCAGGTTAGAGACCCCAGAAGCTTTCTTT
few	TRBJ2-1	TRBV9	-	CASSGPRGLRQFF	TGTGCCAGCAGCGGGCCCAGGGGACTCCGGCAGTTCTTC
few	TRBJ1-6	TRBV4-3	-	CASSQKTGINRHSPLHF	TGCGCCAGCAGCCAAAAAACAGGGATAAACCGGCATTCACCCCTCCACTTT
few	TRBJ2-3	TRBV6-1	TRBD2	CASSTLPGLALTDTQYF	TGTGCCAGCAGCACCCTTCCCGGACTAGCCCTCACAGATACGCAGTATTTT
-	TRBJ2-3	TRBV6-5	TRBD2	CASSYSAGGWDTQYF	TGTGCCAGCAGTTACTCGGCGGGGGGATGGGATACGCAGTATTTT
few	TRBJ2-1	TRBV27	-	CASSPFLSSYNEQFF	TGTGCCAGCAGCCCATTCCTGAGCTCCTACAATGAGCAGTTCTTC
-	TRBJ1-1	TRBV2	-	CASNDPGTEAFF	TGTGCCAGCAATGACCCGGGAACTGAAGCTTTCTTT
-	TRBJ2-7	TRBV13	-	CASSSRSLPTYEQYF	TGTGCCAGCAGCTCCAGATCCCTCCCGACCTACGAGCAGTACTTC
many	TRBJ2-1	TRBV4-1	-	CASSQGGQLGNEQFF	TGCGCCAGCAGCCAAGGGGGGCAACTAGGCAATGAGCAGTTCTTC
few	TRBJ2-1	TRBV2	-	CASSEDLGHEQFF	TGTGCCAGCAGTGAAGATTTGGGACATGAGCAGTTCTTC
-	TRBJ1-1	TRBV6-5	-	CASSYSDGLEAFF	TGTGCCAGCAGTTACTCTGATGGGCTTGAAGCTTTCTTT
-	TRBJ2-3	TRBV10-3	TRBD2	CAISESGLGGGTDTQYF	TGTGCCATCAGTGAGTCGGGACTAGGAGGGGGAACAGATACGCAGTATTTT
-	TRBJ1-1	TRBV6-5	TRBD1	CASRGPGGGAFF	TGTGCCAGCAGGGGTCCAGGGGGGGGAGCTTTCTTT
few	TRBJ2-1	TRBV7-8	TRBD2	CASSPGAGTSPTGEQFF	TGTGCCAGCAGCCCCGGGGCGGGGACTAGCCCTACGGGTGAGCAGTTCTTC
many	TRBJ2-3	TRBV7-6	-	CACNLGGRGDTQYF	TGTGCCTGCAACTTGGGGGGCCGGGGAGATACGCAGTATTTT
many	TRBJ2-1	TRBV7-3	TRBD2	CASSLGGGTNNEQFF	TGTGCCAGCAGCTTAGGCGGGGGAACAAACAATGAGCAGTTCTTC
many	TRBJ1-1	TRBV9	-	CASSVEGGGIEAFF	TGTGCCAGCAGCGTAGAGGGCGGCGGAATTGAAGCTTTCTTT
few	TRBJ2-6	TRBV11-2	-	CASSHASDDLRGANVLTF	TGTGCCAGCAGTCACGCGAGTGATGACCTTCGGGGGGCCAACGTCCTGACTTTC
few	TRBJ2-1	TRBV11-2	-	CASSLFGGSLNEQFF	TGTGCCAGCAGCTTATTTGGGGGATCACTCAATGAGCAGTTCTTC
few	TRBJ2-5	TRBV7-2	-	CASSLESREETQYF	TGTGCCAGCAGCTTAGAATCGCGAGAAGAGACCCAGTACTTC
-	TRBJ1-2	TRBV20-1	-	CSAKDGYGYTF	TGCAGTGCCAAGGACGGCTATGGCTACACCTTC
-	TRBJ2-6	TRBV9	-	CASSEPSSGANVLTF	TGTGCCAGCAGCGAGCCGTCATCTGGGGCCAACGTCCTGACTTTC
-	TRBJ2-1	TRBV7-8	-	CASSPVTGSEQFF	TGTGCCAGCAGCCCAGTGACCGGGAGCGAGCAGTTCTTC
few	TRBJ2-7	TRBV20-1	-	CSAMGQGNEQYF	TGCAGTGCTATGGGCCAGGGAAACGAGCAGTACTTC
many	TRBJ2-7	TRBV9	-	CASSGPNSYEQYF	TGTGCCAGCAGTGGTCCTAACTCCTACGAGCAGTACTTC
few	TRBJ2-1	TRBV18	-	CASSPLSKLVLPHEQFF	TGTGCCAGCTCACCACTTTCGAAACTAGTCCTCCCCCATGAGCAGTTCTTC
-	TRBJ1-1	TRBV30	-	CAWSVREGTEAFF	TGTGCCTGGAGTGTAAGGGAGGGGACTGAAGCTTTCTTT
few	TRBJ2-1	TRBV27	TRBD2	CASSISGGDYNEQFF	TGTGCCAGCAGTATTAGCGGGGGTGATTACAATGAGCAGTTCTTC
-	TRBJ2-2	TRBV30	-	CAWSTGDTGELFF	TGTGCCTGGAGTACCGGGGACACCGGGGAGCTGTTTTTT
many	TRBJ2-1	TRBV20-1	TRBD2	CSAPFSTSGRAYEQFF	TGCAGTGCTCCTTTCTCCACTAGCGGGAGGGCGTATGAGCAGTTCTTC
few	TRBJ1-2	TRBV29-1	-	CSVDGFGQYGYTF	TGCAGCGTTGACGGGTTCGGACAGTATGGCTACACCTTC
few	TRBJ2-1	TRBV5-6	-	CASSLIAGTNNEQFF	TGTGCCAGCAGCTTGATTGCCGGCACTAACAATGAGCAGTTCTTC
few	TRBJ1-2	TRBV21-1	-	CASSTRPCPYGYTF	TGTGCCAGCAGCACGAGACCCTGCCCTTATGGCTACACCTTC
-	TRBJ2-3	TRBV30	-	CAWSLDSSTDTQYF	TGTGCCTGGAGCCTGGACAGTAGCACAGATACGCAGTATTTT
many	TRBJ2-2	TRBV2	-	CASGGLTGELFF	TGTGCCAGCGGAGGGTTAACCGGGGAGCTGTTTTTT
-	TRBJ1-2	TRBV6-1	-	CASSEMNSRYGYTF	TGTGCCAGCAGTGAAATGAACAGCCGATATGGCTACACCTTC
-	TRBJ1-2	TRBV2	-	CASVSAGDGGYGYTF	TGTGCCTCCGTTTCCGCGGGGGATGGCGGCTATGGCTACACCTTC
many	TRBJ1-5	TRBV6-1	-	CASSDGGPQHF	TGTGCCAGCAGTGATGGTGGACCCCAGCATTTT
-	TRBJ1-5	TRBV10-3	-	CAIGQPQHF	TGTGCCATCGGTCAGCCCCAGCATTTT
-	TRBJ2-1	TRBV3-1	TRBD2	CASSPGTSDFYEQFF	TGTGCCAGCAGCCCCGGGACTAGCGACTTCTATGAGCAGTTCTTC
few	TRBJ2-3	TRBV9	-	CASSGSAAERSDTQYF	TGTGCCAGCAGCGGGTCGGCGGCAGAGAGGTCGGATACGCAGTATTTT
few	TRBJ2-1	TRBV27	TRBD2	CASGSGLAGEDEQFF	TGTGCCAGCGGGAGCGGACTAGCGGGAGAGGACGAGCAGTTCTTC